Listed below are T cell receptor beta chains from one sample, sequenced in a study of brain T cells in children with intractable seizures. Here immunoSEQ multiplex PCR was the method, and the copy in TCRdb shows in-frame clones only, minus some. The repertoire has 110,000 or so clones, approximately 94% of them found once; the top ten carry 3.5% to 4%. The specimen was peripheral blood, collected at surgery. The source of these receptors is a boy under three years old with hemimegalencephaly and intractable seizures. Both conserved end residues are part of each CDR3. D genes are given only for firm matches. Clone size is given for some rows only: seen once, a few or many times, or a class if the clone is expanded.

j_gene	abundance	v_gene	d_gene	CDR3aa	CDR3nt
TRBJ2-7	-	TRBV4-1	-	CASSQDGGQGFYEQYF	TGCGCCAGCAGCCAAGATGGGGGCCAAGGGTTTTACGAGCAGTACTTC
TRBJ1-2	-	TRBV14	-	CASSQRGQNYGYTF	TGTGCCAGCAGCCAAAGGGGCCAGAACTATGGCTACACCTTC
TRBJ2-7	-	TRBV2	TRBD2	CASSAPGLARNEQYF	TGTGCCAGCAGTGCCCCCGGACTAGCGAGGAACGAGCAGTACTTC
TRBJ2-2	-	TRBV28	-	CASSPYGPKAGELFF	TGTGCCAGCAGTCCCTATGGACCTAAAGCCGGGGAGCTGTTTTTT
TRBJ1-2	-	TRBV7-2	-	CASSFDNYGYTF	TGTGCCAGCAGCTTTGACAACTATGGCTACACCTTC
TRBJ2-1	once	TRBV24-1	-	CATSRVGYNEQFF	TGTGCCACCAGTAGGGTGGGCTACAATGAGCAGTTCTTC
TRBJ1-4	-	TRBV5-6	-	CASSFWDGNEKLFF	TGTGCCAGCAGCTTCTGGGATGGGAATGAAAAACTGTTTTTT
TRBJ2-1	-	TRBV3-1/TRBV3-2	TRBD2	CASSQGPAGGGYEQFF	TGTGCCAGCAGCCAAGGTCCGGCGGGAGGAGGCTATGAGCAGTTCTTC
TRBJ2-3	-	TRBV10-3	-	CAISDITDTQYF	TGTGCCATCAGTGACATCACAGATACGCAGTATTTT
TRBJ2-3	-	TRBV10-2	-	CASSESVPRATQYF	TGCGCCAGCAGTGAGTCAGTGCCCCGGGCTACGCAGTATTTT
TRBJ1-2	-	TRBV19	-	CASSMWGGRIYGYTF	TGTGCCAGTAGTATGTGGGGGGGCAGAATCTATGGCTACACCTTC
TRBJ1-1	-	TRBV7-8	-	CASSLEGWTEAFF	TGTGCCAGCAGCTTAGAGGGGTGGACTGAAGCTTTCTTT
TRBJ1-2	-	TRBV28	TRBD1	CASSPTRQGGDYGYTF	TGTGCCAGCAGCCCCACACGACAGGGAGGGGACTATGGCTACACCTTC
TRBJ2-7	-	TRBV9	-	CASSPAGGYHSYEQYF	TGTGCCAGCAGCCCAGCCGGGGGTTACCACTCCTACGAGCAGTACTTC
TRBJ2-3	-	TRBV30	-	CAWSITSTDTQYF	TGTGCCTGGAGTATCACCAGCACAGATACGCAGTATTTT
TRBJ2-5	-	TRBV28	-	CASNSEVYQETQYF	TGTGCCAGCAATTCCGAGGTGTACCAAGAGACCCAGTACTTC
TRBJ2-7	-	TRBV7-9	TRBD1	CASSLKGTANLYEQYF	TGTGCCAGCAGCCTAAAAGGGACAGCCAATCTCTACGAGCAGTACTTC
TRBJ1-1	-	TRBV19	-	CASSREGRLNTEAFF	TGTGCCAGCAGCCGCGAGGGGAGGCTAAACACTGAAGCTTTCTTT
TRBJ2-2	-	TRBV3-1/TRBV3-2	TRBD2	CASSQGGLAGKSCGELFF	TGTGCCAGCAGCCAAGGGGGACTAGCGGGGAAATCATGCGGGGAGCTGTTTTTT
TRBJ2-2	once	TRBV19	TRBD1	CASSMTGETGELFF	TGTGCCAGTAGTATGACAGGGGAAACCGGGGAGCTGTTTTTT
TRBJ2-5	-	TRBV19	-	CASSIGGQILKETQYF	TGTGCCAGTAGTATCGGAGGACAGATCCTAAAAGAGACCCAGTACTTC
TRBJ2-1	once	TRBV6-5	-	CASSYSIGAEQFF	TGTGCCAGCAGTTACTCGATAGGCGCTGAGCAGTTCTTC
TRBJ2-5	-	TRBV12-3/TRBV12-4	-	CASSPTGETQYF	TGTGCCAGCAGTCCCACGGGGGAGACCCAGTACTTC
TRBJ1-6	-	TRBV6-5	-	CASSIGDGENSPLHF	TGTGCCAGCAGTATAGGGGACGGAGAGAATTCACCCCTCCACTTT
TRBJ2-2	-	TRBV5-1	-	CASSLDSSTGELFF	TGCGCCAGCAGCTTGGACTCCTCTACCGGGGAGCTGTTTTTT
TRBJ2-3	-	TRBV7-2	-	CASSSYRTALVTDTQYF	TGTGCCAGCAGCTCATATCGGACAGCCCTCGTCACAGATACGCAGTATTTT
TRBJ2-5	-	TRBV3-1/TRBV3-2	TRBD2	CASSGGGETQYF	TGTGCCAGCAGCGGGGGGGGAGAGACCCAGTACTTC
TRBJ1-3	-	TRBV5-4	-	CASSLGGSGNTIYF	TGTGCCAGCAGCTTGGGGGGCTCTGGAAACACCATATATTTT